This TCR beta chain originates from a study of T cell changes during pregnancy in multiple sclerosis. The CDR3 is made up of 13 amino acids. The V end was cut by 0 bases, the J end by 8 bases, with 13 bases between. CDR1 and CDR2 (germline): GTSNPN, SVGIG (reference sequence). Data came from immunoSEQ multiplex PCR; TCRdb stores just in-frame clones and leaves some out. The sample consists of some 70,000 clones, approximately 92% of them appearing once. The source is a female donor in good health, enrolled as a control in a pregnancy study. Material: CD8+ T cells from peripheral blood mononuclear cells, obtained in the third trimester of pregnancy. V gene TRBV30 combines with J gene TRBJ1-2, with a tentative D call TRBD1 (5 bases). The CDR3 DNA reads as TGTGCCTGGAGTGTGGGGCAGGGTGGCGGCTACACCTTC. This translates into CAWSVGQGGGYTF. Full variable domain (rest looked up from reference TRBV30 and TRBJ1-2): SQTIHQWPATLVQPVGSPLSLECTVEGTSNPNLYWYRQAAGRGLQLLFYSVGIGQISSEVPQNLSASRPQDRQFILSSKKLLLSDSGFYLCAWSVGQGGGYTFGSGTRLTVV.